This T cell receptor (beta chain) is from a study of control samples from healthy donors and cancer patients. Measured with immunoSEQ multiplex PCR; TCRdb has only the in-frame clones, and not every one. The sample has 100,000 to 150,000 clones; 85% to 95% are singletons. V shed 2 bases and J 0 bases; nucleotides not matched to a gene: 2. Germline V CDR1 and CDR2: LNHDA, SQIVND (reference sequence). This CDR3 has 17 amino acids. Sequenced input: PBMCs. The V call is TRBV19, the J call TRBJ2-3; 13 bases are a match to TRBD2. The clonotype comes from a man older than 75 with head and neck cancer. This CDR3 reads CASSIPGLAGSTDTQYF. The CDR3 bases are TGTGCCAGTAGTATACCGGGACTAGCGGGGAGCACAGATACGCAGTATTTT.